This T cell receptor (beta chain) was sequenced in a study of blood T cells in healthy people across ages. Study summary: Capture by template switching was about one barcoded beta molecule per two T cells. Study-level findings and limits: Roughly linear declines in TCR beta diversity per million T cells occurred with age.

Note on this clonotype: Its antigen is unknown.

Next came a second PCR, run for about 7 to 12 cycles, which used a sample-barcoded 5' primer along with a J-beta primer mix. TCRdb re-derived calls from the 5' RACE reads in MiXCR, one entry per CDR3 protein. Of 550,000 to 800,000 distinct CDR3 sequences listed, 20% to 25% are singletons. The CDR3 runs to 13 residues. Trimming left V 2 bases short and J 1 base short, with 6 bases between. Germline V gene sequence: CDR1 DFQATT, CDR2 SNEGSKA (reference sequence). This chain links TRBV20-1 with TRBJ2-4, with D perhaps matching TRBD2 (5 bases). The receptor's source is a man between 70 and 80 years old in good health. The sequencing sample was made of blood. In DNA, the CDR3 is TGCAGTGCTAGACTAGCTGCCAAAAACATTCAGTACTTC. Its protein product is CSARLAAKNIQYF.